These 9 T cell receptor beta chains share one sample of origin, sequenced in a study of shared clonotypes between healthy human individuals. Profiling relied on immunoSEQ multiplex PCR, and the TCRdb table lists in-frame clones only, not all of them. Of 2 million to 2.5 million clones detected, 95% appear once; the ten largest clones hold approximately 0.13%. The source material was naive CD4+ T cells sorted from blood. Subset denoted: CD45RA+ positively selected. The receptor source for this set is a man aged 18-30 years in good health.

This chain joins TRBV5-1 and TRBJ2-5; 14 nucleotides agree with TRBD2. Germline trimming cut 3 bases from V and 5 bases from J; bases unmatched to any gene: 6. Germline lookup yields CDR1 SGHRS and CDR2 YFSETQ. The CDR3 runs to 16 residues. CDR3 amino acids: CASSSTGLAGAETQYF. The DNA for the CDR3 is TGCGCCAGCAGCTCCACGGGACTAGCGGGAGCGGAGACCCAGTACTTC.

J is TRBJ1-6 and V is TRBV5-1, with 8 bases aligning to TRBD1. The CDR3 loop spans 15 amino acids. With 2 bases clipped from V and 9 bases from J, the junction kept 7 bases outside the gene matches. CDR1 and CDR2 from the germline V gene are SGHRS and YFSETQ. For the CDR3, the DNA is TGCGCCAGCAGCTTAGCGGACAGGGAAGGTTCACCCCTCCACTTT. Protein: CASSLADREGSPLHF.

V gene TRBV6-5 combines with J gene TRBJ2-7, with D possibly being TRBD1 (6 bases). The CDR3 runs to 13 residues. The V gene lost 6 bases and the J gene lost 3 bases, with 12 bases spanning the gap. Germline V gene sequence: CDR1 MNHEY, CDR2 SVGAGI. CDR3 region: CASRRGQYYEQYF. In DNA form, the CDR3 reads TGTGCCAGCAGGCGAGGACAGTACTACGAGCAGTACTTC.

The rearrangement joins TRBV27 to TRBJ2-5; D possibly corresponds to TRBD1 (5 bases). The length of the CDR3 is 12 residues. V was trimmed by 4 bases and J by 9 bases, leaving 12 bases between them. Germline V lookup: CDR1 MNHEY, CDR2 SMNVEV (reference sequence). In nucleotides, the CDR3 is TGTGCCAGCAGTTGGGGCCCGTCGGCCCAGTACTTC. It specifies CASSWGPSAQYF.

This clone was recorded once. The rearrangement links TRBV6-5 to TRBJ2-5, with 9 positions matching TRBD1. Germline CDR1 reads MNHEY; CDR2 reads SVGAGI. The CDR3 length is 15 residues. V lost 5 bases, J lost 2 bases, and 6 bases stayed unmatched. The CDR3 reads CASSLTGGKQETQYF. CDR3 DNA: TGTGCCAGCAGTCTAACAGGGGGCAAGCAAGAGACCCAGTACTTC.

This clone was detected only once. The chain recombines TRBV27 with TRBJ1-5; D unclear. CDR3 length: 15 residues. CDR1 and CDR2 from the germline V gene are MNHEY and SMNVEV (reference sequence). V was clipped by 3 bases and J by 3 bases, with 12 bases between them. The CDR3 sequence: CASSFLGGDNQPQHF. In DNA form, the CDR3 reads TGTGCCAGCAGTTTTTTAGGCGGAGACAATCAGCCCCAGCATTTT.

V usage is TRBV10-3 and J usage is TRBJ2-3; 11 nucleotides agree with TRBD2. The CDR3 runs to 17 residues. CDR1 and CDR2 from the germline V gene are ENHRY and SYGVKD. Losses at the gene ends were 2 bases for V and 5 bases for J; bases not matched to a gene: 9. DNA for the CDR3: TGTGCCATCAGTGAGGAGATAGCGGGAGGGAGGCGAGATACGCAGTATTTT. As protein: CAISEEIAGGRRDTQYF.

V usage is TRBV29-1 and J usage is TRBJ2-5, with a tentative D call TRBD1 (6 bases). This CDR3 is built from 15 residues. V lost 3 bases and J lost 2, with 16 bases in between. Per germline, CDR1 SQVTM and CDR2 ANQGSEA. CDR3 amino acids: CSVDSRQAEQETQYF. CDR3 DNA: TGCAGCGTTGATTCCCGACAGGCCGAACAAGAGACCCAGTACTTC. The full variable domain, rest sourced from reference TRBV29-1 and TRBJ2-5, is SAVISQKPSRDICQRGTSLTIQCQVDSQVTMMFWYRQQPGQSLTLIATANQGSEATYESGFVIDKFPISRPNLTFSTLTVSNMSPEDSSIYLCSVDSRQAEQETQYFGPGTRLLVL.

This chain links TRBV5-4 with TRBJ2-7; 7 nucleotides agree with TRBD1. V was clipped by 3 bases and J by 6 bases; unmatched bases: 21. This CDR3 region has 18 residues. Germline V gene sequence: CDR1 SGHNT, CDR2 YYREEE (reference sequence). The CDR3 nucleotides read TGTGCCAGCAGCTGGGATTCAGGGGGTAGAGGCGAAATTATCGAGCAGTACTTC. This gives the protein CASSWDSGGRGEIIEQYF.